This T cell receptor beta chain is drawn from a study of blood T cell repertoires in COVID-19. Original methodology: Reference gene primer amplification yielded estimated nucleated cell counts. Profiled with immunoSEQ multiplex PCR; TCRdb holds only in-frame clones, not every one. The V and J calls and clone size were taken over from that table, and D and trimming were inferred from the DNA. The sample holds around 170,000 clones, about 82% seen once. The V and J ends lost 6 bases and 4 bases, in that order; junction bases with no gene match: 8. The CDR3 runs 15 residues. Germline V gene lookup returns CDR1 KGHDR and CDR2 SFDVKD.

The TCR comes from a man in his fifties or sixties with active or convalescent COVID-19. Sequenced: peripheral blood. The rearrangement links TRBV24-1 to TRBJ2-1; 7 bases agree with TRBD2. The CDR3 loop is CATSFGGTGYNEQFF. The CDR3, as DNA: TGTGCCACCAGTTTCGGGGGGACGGGGTACAATGAGCAGTTCTTC.